These 7 T cell receptor beta chains originate from one sample sequenced in a study of cytomegalovirus exposure and HLA in healthy donors. The PCR was carried out with 60 Vbeta primers and 13 Jbeta primers. The data were produced by immunoSEQ multiplex PCR, yet TCRdb's version contains in-frame clones alone and is incomplete. The sample includes approximately 82,000 clones, around a tenth seen only once; the top ten take almost 25%. Sequenced input: PBMCs. Receptors originate from a man aged 60 to 69 in good health and CMV-seropositive.

This clone appeared a few times. The V gene is TRBV29-1, the J gene TRBJ1-2; 8 bases are a match to TRBD1. Germline assignment: CDR1 SQVTM and CDR2 ANQGSEA. Unmatched junction bases numbered 5, after V lost 3 bases and J lost 8 bases. The CDR3 is made up of 12 amino acids. The CDR3 DNA reads as TGCAGCGTTGATATCAGGGGGCGAGGCTACACCTTC. Encoded protein: CSVDIRGRGYTF.

In its sample, this clone was seen a few times. V gene TRBV30 combines with J gene TRBJ1-2, with D tentatively TRBD1 (6 bases). The CDR3 is 13 residues long. Germline CDR1 GTSNPN, CDR2 SVGIG (reference sequence). Trimming removed 3 bases at V and 2 bases at J, with 10 bases between. CDR3 region: CAWRRGQNYGYTF. DNA for the CDR3: TGTGCCTGGAGAAGAGGACAGAACTATGGCTACACCTTC. Full variable domain (remainder filled in from reference TRBV30 and TRBJ1-2): SQTIHQWPATLVQPVGSPLSLECTVEGTSNPNLYWYRQAAGRGLQLLFYSVGIGQISSEVPQNLSASRPQDRQFILSSKKLLLSDSGFYLCAWRRGQNYGYTFGSGTRLTVV.

V and J are TRBV11-3 and TRBJ2-1; TRBD1 is a possible D gene (6 bases). Germline assignment: CDR1 SGHNT and CDR2 YENEEA. The CDR3 spans 16 residues. The V end was cut by 0 bases, the J end by 6 bases, with 15 bases between. The CDR3 sequence: CASSLDRQGMGNEQFF. The CDR3 region has the DNA TGTGCCAGCAGCTTAGATCGGCAGGGGATGGGCAATGAGCAGTTCTTC. The whole variable domain, remainder taken from reference TRBV11-3 and TRBJ2-1, is EAGVVQSPRYKIIEKKQPVAFWCNPISGHNTLYWYLQNLGQGPELLIRYENEEAVDDSQLPKDRFSAERLKGVDSTLKIQPAELGDSAVYLCASSLDRQGMGNEQFFGPGTRLTVL.

This clone has only a few counts. This rearrangement joins TRBV18 to TRBJ2-1; 9 positions match TRBD1. The ends lost 3 bases at V and 0 bases at J; junction bases unmatched: 6. CDR3 length: 17 residues. CDR1 and CDR2 (germline): KGHSH, LQKENI. The DNA of the CDR3 is TGTGCCAGCTCACCCTACCTACAGGGGGCCTCCTACAATGAGCAGTTCTTC. It codes for CASSPYLQGASYNEQFF.

V gene TRBV30 combines with J gene TRBJ2-1; a possible D gene is TRBD2 (6 bases). Germline CDR1 and CDR2: GTSNPN and SVGIG (reference sequence). Trimming shortened V by 2 bases and J by 4 bases, and 15 bases separated the two germline ends. The CDR3 sequence is 15 residues long. DNA for the CDR3: TGTGCCTGGAGTCGACCGGGACTCAATTACAATGAGCAGTTCTTC. Protein product: CAWSRPGLNYNEQFF.

This chain joins TRBV20-1 and TRBJ1-1; D gene unclear. The CDR3 is 11 amino acids. Between the trimmed V and J ends, which lost 4 bases and 5 bases, there was a span of 8 bases. The germline gives CDR1 DFQATT, CDR2 SNEGSKA (reference sequence). CDR3 residues: CSATPRTEAFF. The CDR3 region has the DNA TGCAGTGCTACCCCGCGGACTGAAGCTTTCTTT.

V and J are TRBV7-9 and TRBJ1-2; the D gene is possibly TRBD1 (5 bases). This CDR3 region has 14 residues. V lost 3 bases, J lost 3 bases, and 11 bases lay in between. The germline gives CDR1 SEHNR, CDR2 FQNEAQ (reference sequence). CDR3 in DNA: TGTGCCAGCAGCTTGACAGTTAACGACTATGGCTACACCTTC. This sequence encodes CASSLTVNDYGYTF.